This entry lists 10 T cell receptor beta chains sequenced from one sample in a study of lymphopenia after photon versus proton radiotherapy. TCRdb keeps only in-frame clones here, not all; method: immunoSEQ multiplex PCR. The data show around 26,000 clones, about 82% seen once. The sample here was peripheral blood, taken from a patient treated with proton-based radiotherapy. The receptors originated from a woman between 65 and 79 years old with pancreatic cancer.

This chain connects TRBV18 to TRBJ2-7; tentatively, D is TRBD1 (5 bases). The CDR3 totals 13 residues. V was trimmed by 6 bases and J by 0 bases, leaving 9 bases between them. Germline loops: CDR1 KGHSH, CDR2 LQKENI. CDR3 bases: TGTGCCAGCTCGGACACGAGCTCCTACGAGCAGTACTTC. It yields the protein CASSDTSSYEQYF.

This CDR3 reads CASSVVGYNEQFF. For the CDR3, the DNA is TGTGCCAGCAGCGTAGTCGGATACAATGAGCAGTTCTTC. The chain employs TRBV9 and TRBJ2-1; no definite D call. V was pared by 0 bases and J by 4 bases, with 5 bases between. Per the germline V gene, CDR1 is SGDLS and CDR2 is YYNGEE. There are 13 residues in the CDR3.

This clone was counted a few times. This rearrangement joins TRBV28 to TRBJ1-2; D not certain. This CDR3 is built from 18 residues. Trimming took off 5 bases at V and 3 bases at J, with 25 bases between the two ends. Germline values: CDR1 MDHEN, CDR2 SYDVKM. The CDR3 loop reads CASSPKVGGIDYYYGYTF. In DNA form, the CDR3 reads TGTGCCAGCAGTCCCAAGGTGGGAGGCATCGACTACTACTATGGCTACACCTTC.

This chain uses TRBV19 with TRBJ2-2, with 8 bases that match TRBD1. Trimming removed 7 bases from V and 7 bases from J; junction bases left unmatched: 11. In germline, CDR1 is LNHDA, CDR2 SQIVND (reference sequence). The CDR3 loop spans 15 amino acids. CDR3: CASNGVRGPDGELFF. The CDR3 nucleotides are TGTGCCAGTAACGGGGTCAGGGGGCCCGACGGGGAGCTGTTTTTT.

The V gene is TRBV5-4, the J gene TRBJ2-5; 12 bases are a match to TRBD2. Trimming took 4 bases from V and 4 from J; bases not matched to a gene: 5. The germline gives CDR1 SGHNT, CDR2 YYREEE (reference sequence). The CDR3 totals 15 residues. CDR3 protein: CASSPSGRGGETQYF. The CDR3, as DNA: TGTGCCAGCAGCCCTAGCGGGAGGGGGGGAGAGACCCAGTACTTC.

CDR3 DNA: TGTGCCAGCAGCCAAGAGGGCTCGGGATTCCAGGCCTACGAGCAGTACTTC. Its protein product is CASSQEGSGFQAYEQYF. V gene TRBV11-3 combines with J gene TRBJ2-7, with a weak D call TRBD2 (5 bases). The CDR3 covers 17 residues. Trimming pared 5 bases from V and 2 bases from J, leaving 22 bases between. Germline CDR1 reads SGHNT; CDR2 reads YENEEA.

The chain recombines TRBV6-6 with TRBJ1-3; D unresolved. With 6 bases removed from V and 4 bases from J, the gap between germline ends came to 13 bases. Germline CDR1 and CDR2: MNHNY and SVGAGI (reference sequence). The CDR3 extends over 14 amino acids. The CDR3 reads CASSQTGRGNTIYF. In nucleotides, the CDR3 is TGTGCCAGCAGCCAGACGGGTCGGGGAAACACCATATATTTT.

V gene TRBV21-1 combines with J gene TRBJ1-5. TRBV21-1 corresponds to a pseudogene. The CDR3 is 14 residues long. DNA for the CDR3: TGTGCCAGCAGCAACCCGAGGACGGGGCAGCCCCAGCATTTT. The encoded protein is CASSNPRTGQPQHF.

The CDR3 nucleotides read TGTGCCTGGAGTGTCGGAGGAGCAGGAGCCTACGAGCAGTACTTC. This gives the protein CAWSVGGAGAYEQYF. The V call is TRBV30, the J call TRBJ2-7, with a possible D match to TRBD2 (5 bases). The germline V gene encodes CDR1 GTSNPN and CDR2 SVGIG (reference sequence). The CDR3 covers 15 residues. Trimming shortened V by 0 bases and J by 2 bases, and 14 bases separated the two germline ends.

The rearrangement joins TRBV18 to TRBJ2-5; a possible D gene is TRBD2 (6 bases). CDR1 and CDR2 (germline): KGHSH, LQKENI. Trimming removed 5 bases at V and 5 bases at J, with 9 bases between. The CDR3 runs to 12 residues. The DNA of the CDR3 is TGTGCCAGCTCAACGGGAGTGGAGACCCAGTACTTC. Translated, it gives CASSTGVETQYF.